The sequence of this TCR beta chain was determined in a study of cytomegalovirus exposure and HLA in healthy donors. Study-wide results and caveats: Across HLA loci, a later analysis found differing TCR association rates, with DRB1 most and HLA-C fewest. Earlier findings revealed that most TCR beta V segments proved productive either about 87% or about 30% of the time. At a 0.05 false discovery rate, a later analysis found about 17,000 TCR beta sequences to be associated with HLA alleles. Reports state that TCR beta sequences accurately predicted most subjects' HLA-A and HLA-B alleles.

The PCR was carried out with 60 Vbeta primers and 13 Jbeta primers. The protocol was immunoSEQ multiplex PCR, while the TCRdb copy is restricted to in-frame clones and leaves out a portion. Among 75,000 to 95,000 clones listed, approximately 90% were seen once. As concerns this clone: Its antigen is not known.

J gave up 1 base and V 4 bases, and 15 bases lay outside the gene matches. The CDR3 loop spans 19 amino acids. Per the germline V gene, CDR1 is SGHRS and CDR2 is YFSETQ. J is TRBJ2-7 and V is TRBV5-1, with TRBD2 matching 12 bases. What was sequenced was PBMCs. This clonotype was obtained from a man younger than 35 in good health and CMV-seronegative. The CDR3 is CASSRMTSGRGGDSYEQYF. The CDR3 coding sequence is TGCGCCAGCAGCCGGATGACTAGCGGGAGAGGGGGTGATTCCTACGAGCAGTACTTC. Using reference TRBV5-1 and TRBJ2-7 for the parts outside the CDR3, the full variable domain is KAGVTQTPRYLIKTRGQQVTLSCSPISGHRSVSWYQQTPGQGLQFLFEYFSETQRNKGNFPGRFSGRQFSNSRSEMNVSTLELGDSALYLCASSRMTSGRGGDSYEQYFGPGTRLTVT.